The 5 T cell receptor beta chains below were found in one sample sequenced in a study of T cells in women clearing cervical HPV infection. TCRdb keeps only in-frame clones here, not all; method: immunoSEQ multiplex PCR. In all, the sample yields fewer than 30,000 clones. The specimen sequenced was blood buffy coat. These TCRs come from a woman aged 18 to 75 with a cervical HPV16 infection that either progressed to CIN3+ or cleared (not recorded which).

Of note for this clone: The sequence runs out 3 residues before the end of the CDR3; the remainder is reconstructed from the germline J gene. The chain links TRBV10-2 to TRBJ2-7; D perhaps matches TRBD2 (6 bases). The germline V gene encodes CDR1 WSHSY and CDR2 SAAADI. The length of the CDR3 is 14 residues. V gave up 2 bases and J gave up 5 bases, with 13 bases separating them. The CDR3 region is CASSEASVRDEQYF. The sequenced part of the CDR3 DNA is TGCGCCAGCAGTGAGGCTAGCGTGAGGGACGAG.

Details on this clone: Coverage ceases 3 residues before the CDR3 finishes, and the germline J gene fills in the end. The J gene is TRBJ1-2, the V gene TRBV20-1; D ambiguous. There are 13 residues in the CDR3. V lost 3 bases, J lost 1 base, and 9 bases lay in between. The V gene's germline CDR1 is DFQATT and CDR2 SNEGSKA (reference sequence). The covered CDR3 bases are TGCAGTGCTAGGGAGGGCCTTAACTATGGC. Encoded protein: CSAREGLNYG. The whole CDR3 reads CSAREGLNYGYTF.

To note about this clone: Read coverage stops 3 residues before the CDR3 terminus; the germline J gene supplies the remainder. The chain has TRBV2 and TRBJ2-7; 8 bases agree with TRBD2. With V trimmed by 6 bases and J by 2 bases, 9 bases remained unmatched. Per germline, CDR1 SNHLY and CDR2 FYNNEI. This CDR3 has 15 residues. This chain's CDR3 is CASRRDRGGTYEQYF. CDR3 DNA, as far as it was read: TGTGCCAGCAGGAGGGACCGGGGGGGGACCTACGAG.

Concerning this clone: The read terminates 3 residues before the CDR3 end, so the remaining end is supplied by the germline J gene. This sequence joins TRBV10-2 and TRBJ1-4, with a tentative D call TRBD1 (5 bases). The V and J ends lost 6 bases and 8 bases respectively, with 16 bases between them. This CDR3 has 14 residues. The V gene's germline CDR1 is WSHSY and CDR2 SAAADI. CDR3 in amino acids: CASRKVDRGEKLFF. Incomplete CDR3 DNA: TGCGCCAGCAGGAAGGTTGACAGAGGGGAAAAA.

A note on this clone: The read ends 3 residues before the CDR3 terminus; that terminus is restored from the germline J gene. The rearrangement links TRBV19 to TRBJ1-4; D ambiguous. The ends were cut back, 5 bases at V and 2 bases at J, with 12 bases in the middle. This CDR3 has 15 amino acids. CDR1 and CDR2 (germline): LNHDA, SQIVND (reference sequence). The CDR3 region is CASSPVARTNEKLFF. The sequenced CDR3 bases are TGTGCCAGTAGTCCCGTTGCCCGGACTAATGAAAAA.